The 8 T cell receptor beta chains listed next were all sequenced from one sample in a study of tumor-infiltrating lymphocytes in primary liver carcinoma. Joint extraction of RNA and DNA used roughly 17-32 mg of bulk tissue that was unsorted. TCR beta cDNA was prepared out of around 460 ng total RNA by means of a constant-region primer. TCR beta libraries came from three nested multiplex PCR rounds using slightly modified ARM-PCR. TRBV1-TRBV30 forward primers paired with a C-beta reverse primer drove the first two PCR rounds, about 10 cycles each. Using its own MiXCR run on the multiplex PCR reads, TCRdb lists one record per CDR3 protein. The sample lists 50,000 to 60,000 distinct CDR3 sequences; 60% to 80% were seen once. Material for sequencing was liver tumor tissue from sampling region 5. The subset is: tumor region T5, tumor centre. The receptors originated from a man aged 40-50 years with primary liver carcinoma and hepatitis B virus infection.

The V gene is TRBV11-2, the J gene TRBJ2-7, with 9 bases lining up with TRBD1. J gave up 8 bases and V 6 bases, and 14 bases lay outside the gene matches. CDR3 length: 15 amino acids. Germline assignment: CDR1 SGHAT and CDR2 FQNNGV. The CDR3: CASSLQWTGENKQYF. The CDR3, as DNA: TGTGCCAGCAGTTTACAATGGACAGGGGAAAACAAGCAGTACTTC.

The chain links TRBV12-3 or TRBV12-4 to TRBJ1-3, with a tentative D call TRBD1 (5 bases). V dropped 8 bases and J dropped 8 bases, with 22 bases sitting between them. The CDR3 contains 15 residues. The CDR3 DNA sequence: TGTGCCAGCGGTCGTGCAGCGAAGGGGAGGCACACCATATATTTT. Residues: CASGRAAKGRHTIYF.

As DNA, the CDR3 is TGTGGCGGTACCGGGACAGTGGGTGCTAGGGCCAACGTCCTGACTTTC. Translated: CGGTGTVGARANVLTF. The chain links TRBV6-1 to TRBJ2-6; 7 bases are shared with TRBD1. This CDR3 contains 16 residues. Germline-derived CDR1 and CDR2 are MNHNS and SASEGT.

Turning to this clonotype: The conserved phenylalanine or tryptophan normally closing the CDR3 is absent here, so this likely arose from a read error. The genes are TRBV4-2 and TRBJ2-1; 8 bases map to TRBD2. J was trimmed by 5 bases and V by 7 bases; bases with no gene match: 10. The CDR3 extends over 15 amino acids. Germline assignment: CDR1 LGHNA and CDR2 YNFKEQ. The CDR3 loop reads CASNLLAGSHNEQFL. The CDR3 nucleotides are TGTGCCAGCAACCTCCTAGCGGGTAGCCACAATGAGCAGTTCTTG.

Concerning this clonotype itself: The germline gene is not matched at one end of the junction; a read error may be the cause. This chain connects TRBV5-6 to TRBJ2-7; 8 bases agree with TRBD1. Germline V CDR1 and CDR2: SGHDT, YYEEEE. The CDR3 spans 14 residues. The CDR3 DNA reads as TGTGCCATCAGCTCGCGGACAGGGCCCTACGAGCAGCACTTC. This codes for CAISSRTGPYEQHF.

In the case of this clonotype: The conserved phenylalanine or tryptophan is not found at the CDR3 terminus, so this likely reflects a read error. The chain recombines TRBV12-3 or TRBV12-4 with TRBJ2-3; 9 bases match TRBD1. The CDR3 has 15 amino acids. With 4 bases clipped from V and 10 bases from J, the junction kept 12 bases outside the gene matches. The CDR3 nucleotides are TGTGCCAGCAGTTGGGACAGGGATGGATCAGGTGCGCAGTATGTT. Its protein is CASSWDRDGSGAQYV.

Remarks on this clonotype: Compared with germline, one end of the junction differs, possibly owing to a read error. The chain uses TRBV4-1 and TRBJ1-1; D is possibly TRBD1 (5 bases). The CDR3 runs 14 residues. Germline-derived CDR1 and CDR2 are MGHRA and YSYEKL. This CDR3 reads CASSQVNSDTDAFF. The CDR3, as DNA: TGCGCCAGCAGCCAAGTAAACTCGGACACTGACGCTTTCTTT.

Comments on this clonotype: Relative to the germline gene, one junction end is altered; a read error may explain this. V is TRBV30 and J is TRBJ1-2, with 8 positions matching TRBD1. CDR1 GTSNPN and CDR2 SVGIG come from the germline V gene (reference sequence). The CDR3 loop spans 14 amino acids. The CDR3 reads CAWGAQTGDHGYTF. The DNA for the CDR3 is TGCGCCTGGGGTGCCCAGACAGGGGATCATGGCTACACCTTC.